This is a list of T cell receptor beta chains from one sample in a study of identical twins. TCRdb re-analysed the 5' RACE reads in MiXCR, keeping a single row per CDR3 protein. This repertoire shows 350,000 or so distinct CDR3 sequences, roughly 9% found once; its top ten account for over 7%. Sequencing was carried out using naive T cells sorted from blood. Every receptor here comes from a woman in her forties or fifties in good health. The CDR3 runs from the conserved cysteine through the conserved F or W. D genes are given only for firm matches. Some rows have no size entry. The others give once, few or many, or a class for an expanded clone.

few	TRBV24-1	NA	TRBJ2-1	CATSDWETSYNEQFF	TGTGCCACCAGTGATTGGGAGACCTCCTACAATGAGCAGTTCTTC
few	TRBV5-1	NA	TRBJ1-4	CASSLQGQLNEKLFF	TGCGCCAGCAGCTTGCAAGGACAGCTTAATGAAAAACTGTTTTTT
few	TRBV6-1	TRBD1	TRBJ1-1	CASSETGGETEAFF	TGTGCCAGCAGCGAAACAGGGGGCGAGACTGAAGCTTTCTTT
few	TRBV30	TRBD2	TRBJ2-3	CAGTRSGGDTQYF	TGTGCCGGGACTAGATCGGGCGGGGATACGCAGTATTTT
few	TRBV5-5	TRBD2	TRBJ2-1	CASSLSAGGDNEQFF	TGTGCCAGCAGCTTGTCGGCGGGAGGGGACAATGAGCAGTTCTTC
few	TRBV29-1	TRBD2	TRBJ2-3	CSVEDIESGSSSTDTQYF	TGCAGCGTTGAAGATATTGAGAGCGGGAGCTCTAGCACAGATACGCAGTATTTT
NA	TRBV12-3/TRBV12-4	NA	TRBJ1-1	CASSWRGRGDTEAFF	TGTGCCAGCAGTTGGAGGGGCAGGGGAGACACTGAAGCTTTCTTT
few	TRBV7-2	NA	TRBJ2-1	CASSLAVGRTSLEQFF	TGTGCCAGCAGCTTAGCAGTGGGACGGACCTCTCTTGAGCAGTTCTTC
few	TRBV5-1	NA	TRBJ2-7	CASSPGLLGEQYF	TGCGCCAGCAGCCCGGGACTCCTGGGCGAGCAGTACTTC
NA	TRBV6-2/TRBV6-3	NA	TRBJ2-7	CASSYDPLETTYEQYF	TGTGCCAGCAGTTACGATCCACTAGAAACCACCTACGAGCAGTACTTC
NA	TRBV4-1	NA	TRBJ2-3	CTSSQERTDTQYF	TGCACCAGCAGCCAAGAACGGACAGATACGCAGTATTTT
many	TRBV2	TRBD1	TRBJ1-5	CATAQGDLLPQHF	TGTGCCACCGCGCAGGGGGACCTTTTGCCCCAGCATTTT
many	TRBV20-1	NA	TRBJ1-5	CSAYEGDFNQPQHF	TGCAGTGCCTACGAAGGGGATTTCAATCAGCCCCAGCATTTT
NA	TRBV7-9	TRBD2	TRBJ2-1	CASSYYSGYGHNEQFF	TGTGCCAGCAGCTATTATAGCGGGTATGGTCACAATGAGCAGTTCTTC
few	TRBV25-1	NA	TRBJ1-6	CASRGQAYNSPLHF	TGTGCCAGCAGGGGACAAGCCTATAATTCACCCCTCCACTTT
few	TRBV30	NA	TRBJ2-1	CALKGDRGGNEQFF	TGTGCCCTAAAAGGGGATAGAGGGGGCAATGAGCAGTTCTTC
once	TRBV12-3/TRBV12-4	TRBD2	TRBJ2-3	CASSFPGGSDTDTQYF	TGTGCCAGCAGTTTTCCGGGGGGGAGTGACACAGATACGCAGTATTTT
NA	TRBV15	NA	TRBJ2-3	CATSGAGFTTDTQYF	TGTGCCACCAGCGGGGCGGGATTCACCACAGATACGCAGTATTTT
many	TRBV5-1	TRBD1	TRBJ1-5	CASSRGTGEIYQPQHF	TGCGCCAGCAGCCGAGGGACAGGAGAAATTTATCAGCCCCAGCATTTT
many	TRBV24-1	TRBD2	TRBJ2-1	CATSDPGGSGKYNEQFF	TGTGCCACCAGTGATCCCGGGGGTAGCGGGAAATACAATGAGCAGTTCTTC
many	TRBV9	NA	TRBJ2-5	CASSVEGGSAQETQYF	TGTGCCAGCAGCGTAGAGGGCGGGTCGGCCCAAGAGACCCAGTACTTC
NA	TRBV10-2	TRBD1	TRBJ2-3	CASSTDRLEADTQYF	TGCGCCAGCAGCACGGACAGGCTAGAGGCAGATACGCAGTATTTT
many	TRBV5-1	NA	TRBJ1-3	CASSLDQSGNTIYF	TGCGCCAGCAGCTTGGACCAATCTGGAAACACCATATATTTT
many	TRBV27	TRBD1	TRBJ2-5	CASSRQGVGTQYF	TGTGCCAGCAGTCGACAGGGGGTCGGGACCCAGTACTTC
many	TRBV18	NA	TRBJ2-1	CASSPALSYNEQFF	TGTGCCAGCTCACCCGCGCTCTCCTACAATGAGCAGTTCTTC
few	TRBV10-2	TRBD1	TRBJ2-2	CASSEPTGATNTGELFF	TGCGCCAGCAGTGAGCCTACAGGGGCGACGAACACCGGGGAGCTGTTTTTT
few	TRBV11-2	NA	TRBJ1-6	CASSLTSGGYNSPLHF	TGTGCCAGCAGCTTAACCAGCGGAGGGTATAATTCACCCCTCCACTTT
NA	TRBV25-1	NA	TRBJ2-4	CASSEYYEGWTYF	TGTGCCAGCAGTGAATATTATGAGGGATGGACGTACTTC